One sample yielded the 9 T cell receptor beta chains listed below, sequenced in a study of blood T cell repertoires in COVID-19. Assay used: immunoSEQ multiplex PCR; TCRdb lists only in-frame clones, some missing. The sample shows 250,000 to 300,000 clones, just over 90% of them seen only once. Material: peripheral blood. These receptor sequences come from a woman in her 30s with COVID-19, enrolled during active disease.

The chain is built from TRBV10-3 and TRBJ2-2; perhaps TRBD1 as D (6 bases). The CDR3 sequence is 13 residues long. Germline V lookup: CDR1 ENHRY, CDR2 SYGVKD. Trimming left V 5 bases short and J 5 bases short, with 9 bases between. The CDR3 reads CAISFQGTGELFF. CDR3 DNA sequence: TGTGCCATCAGTTTTCAGGGGACCGGGGAGCTGTTTTTT.

In regard to this clone: The sample carries other DNA sequences with the same CDR3. The chain's CDR3 is CSVDRGNTEAFF. In nucleotides, the CDR3 is TGCAGCGTTGACAGGGGGAACACTGAAGCTTTCTTT. The chain employs TRBV29-1 and TRBJ1-1, with a weak D call TRBD1 (6 bases). Germline V gene data show CDR1 as SQVTM and CDR2 as ANQGSEA. This CDR3 is built from 12 residues. Between the trimmed V and J ends, which lost 3 bases and 1 base, there was a span of 6 bases.

The chain has TRBV27 and TRBJ2-1; 9 bases align to TRBD2. Germline loops: CDR1 MNHEY, CDR2 SMNVEV (reference sequence). The V and J ends lost 4 bases and 0 bases, in that order; junction bases with no gene match: 13. This CDR3 is built from 19 residues. The CDR3, as DNA: TGTGCCAGCAGTTCGCCGGGACTAGCCATTCAGAGCTCCTACAATGAGCAGTTCTTC. Translating gives CASSSPGLAIQSSYNEQFF.

This clone was observed a handful of times. The chain has TRBV19 and TRBJ2-5; 9 positions match TRBD1. The CDR3 loop spans 13 amino acids. V shed 9 bases and J 3 bases; nucleotides not matched to a gene: 5. Germline-derived CDR1 and CDR2 are LNHDA and SQIVND (reference sequence). The CDR3 DNA follows: TGTGCCAGCGGGGGACAGGGAAAAGAGACCCAGTACTTC. Its protein is CASGGQGKETQYF.

The rearrangement links TRBV18 to TRBJ2-7, with 9 bases lining up with TRBD2. The CDR3 has 16 amino acids. With 4 bases clipped from V and 0 bases from J, the junction kept 7 bases outside the gene matches. CDR1 and CDR2 (germline): KGHSH, LQKENI. CDR3 amino acids: CASSLNRLAVSYEQYF. The CDR3 bases are TGTGCCAGCTCACTAAACAGACTAGCGGTCTCCTACGAGCAGTACTTC.

This chain joins TRBV5-1 and TRBJ2-2; D uncertain. Trimming left V 1 base short and J 2 bases short, with 9 bases between. The CDR3 contains 15 residues. Germline lookup yields CDR1 SGHRS and CDR2 YFSETQ. Here the CDR3 reads CASSLIRVNTGELFF. The CDR3 DNA follows: TGCGCCAGCAGCTTGATCCGAGTAAACACCGGGGAGCTGTTTTTT.

The chain recombines TRBV28 with TRBJ1-1; D not resolved. CDR1 and CDR2 from the germline V gene are MDHEN and SYDVKM. CDR3 length equals 12 residues. The V end was cut by 3 bases, the J end by 5 bases, with 7 bases between. CDR3 amino acids: CASSFENTEAFF. Written as DNA, the CDR3 is TGTGCCAGCAGTTTCGAGAATACTGAAGCTTTCTTT.

This clone was detected only once. CDR3 bases: TGTGCCAGCAGTTACACCGGACAGGCTGAAGCTTTCTTT. As protein: CASSYTGQAEAFF. The gene calls are TRBV6-5 and TRBJ1-1; 7 bases map to TRBD1. The CDR3 is 13 amino acids. The junction had 3 bases not matched to a gene; V was cut back by 2 bases and J by 6 bases. Germline V gene data show CDR1 as MNHEY and CDR2 as SVGAGI.

This rearrangement joins TRBV24-1 to TRBJ2-7; 8 nucleotides match TRBD2. Germline V gene data show CDR1 as KGHDR and CDR2 as SFDVKD. The CDR3 has 15 amino acids. Losses at the gene ends were 5 bases for V and 7 bases for J; bases not matched to a gene: 12. The CDR3 is CATSGPGLASGEQYF. The CDR3 DNA sequence: TGTGCCACCAGTGGCCCCGGACTAGCCTCGGGTGAGCAGTACTTC.